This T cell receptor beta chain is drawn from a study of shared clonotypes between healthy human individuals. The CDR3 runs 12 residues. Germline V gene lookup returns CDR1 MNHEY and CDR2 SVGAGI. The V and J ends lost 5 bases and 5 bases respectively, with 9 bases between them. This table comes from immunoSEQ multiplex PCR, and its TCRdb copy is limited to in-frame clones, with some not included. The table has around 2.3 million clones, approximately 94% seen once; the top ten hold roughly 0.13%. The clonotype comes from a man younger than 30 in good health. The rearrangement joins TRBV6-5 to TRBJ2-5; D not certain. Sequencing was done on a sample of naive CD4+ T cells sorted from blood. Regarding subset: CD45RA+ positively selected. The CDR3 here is CASSGPQETQYF. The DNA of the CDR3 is TGTGCCAGCAGTGGGCCTCAGGAGACCCAGTACTTC.